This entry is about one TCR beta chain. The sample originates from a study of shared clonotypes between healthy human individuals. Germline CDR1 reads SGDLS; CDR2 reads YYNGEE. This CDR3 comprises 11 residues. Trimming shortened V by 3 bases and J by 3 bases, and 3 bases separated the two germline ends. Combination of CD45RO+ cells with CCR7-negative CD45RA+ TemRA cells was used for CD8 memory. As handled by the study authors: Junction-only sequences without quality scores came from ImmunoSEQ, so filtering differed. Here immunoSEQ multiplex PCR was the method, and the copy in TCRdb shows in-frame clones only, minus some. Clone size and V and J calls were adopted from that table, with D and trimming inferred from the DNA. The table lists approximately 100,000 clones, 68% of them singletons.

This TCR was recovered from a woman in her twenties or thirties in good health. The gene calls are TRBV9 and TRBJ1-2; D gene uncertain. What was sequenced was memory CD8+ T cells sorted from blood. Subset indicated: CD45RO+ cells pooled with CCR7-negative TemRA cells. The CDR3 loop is CASSGYYGYTF. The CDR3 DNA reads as TGTGCCAGCAGCGGATACTATGGCTACACCTTC.